The next 30 T cell receptor beta chains were all read from a single sample in a study of glioma-infiltrating T cells after dendritic cell vaccination (dated by TCRdb to between 2015 and 2016). The library was made by the immunoSEQ multiplex PCR assay. TCRdb re-hosts the immuneACCESS table, in-frame sequences only. Its copies lack some clones; in the studies checked, an unresolved V gene accounts for under half of them, and the cause for the rest is not known. The sample has tens of thousands of clones on record, more than 65% of them singletons. The ten largest clonotypes hold under 2.5% of the sample. This specimen consisted of blood, obtained before dendritic cell vaccination. These receptors were taken from a human donor with glioblastoma.

The chain carries TRBV7-2 and TRBJ1-1, with a tentative D call TRBD1 (5 bases). The germline gives CDR1 SGHTA, CDR2 FQGNSA. The CDR3 totals 14 residues. Trimming removed 5 bases at V and 1 base at J, with 11 bases between. CDR3 in DNA: TGTGCCAGCAGCGCCGGGGGAAAGAACACTGAAGCTTTCTTT. Translating gives CASSAGGKNTEAFF.

This chain uses TRBV5-6 with TRBJ2-2; D is unclear. The CDR3 runs 13 residues. Trimming left V 2 bases short and J 3 bases short, with 5 bases between. From germline, CDR1 is SGHDT and CDR2 YYEEEE. The CDR3 spells CASSFVYTGELFF. CDR3 nucleotides: TGTGCCAGCAGCTTTGTATACACCGGGGAGCTGTTTTTT.

The chain carries TRBV7-6 and TRBJ1-2; TRBD1 matches 8 bases. The CDR3 consists of 14 residues. Germline lookup yields CDR1 SGHVS and CDR2 FNYEAQ. The J segment lost 6 bases and the V segment lost 1 base, leaving 4 bases of the junction unmatched. The CDR3 coding sequence is TGTGCCAGCAGCTTAGGGACAGGGTGGGATGGCTACACCTTC. Translating it yields CASSLGTGWDGYTF.

This clone appeared a few times. This rearrangement joins TRBV10-1 to TRBJ1-5; D gene ambiguous. The CDR3 is 12 amino acids. From germline, CDR1 is WNHNN and CDR2 SYGVQD (reference sequence). V was pared by 0 bases and J by 8 bases, with 5 bases between. CDR3 bases: TGCGCCAGCAGTGAGTCCGGTGAGCCCCAGCATTTT. Translating gives CASSESGEPQHF.

The chain has TRBV13 and TRBJ2-3, with D unclear. Germline CDR1 PRHDT, CDR2 FYEKMQ (reference sequence). This CDR3 has 14 amino acids. Trimming took off 1 base at V and 3 bases at J, with 8 bases between the two ends. The CDR3 here is CASSLDQKTDTQYF. The CDR3 nucleotides are TGTGCCAGCAGCTTAGACCAGAAAACAGATACGCAGTATTTT.

V and J are TRBV9 and TRBJ2-1, with TRBD1 matching over 7 bases. The CDR3 contains 18 residues. Germline V gene lookup returns CDR1 SGDLS and CDR2 YYNGEE. Losses at the gene ends were 3 bases for V and 4 bases for J; bases not matched to a gene: 16. The CDR3 DNA reads TGTGCCAGCAGCGGGAACCCCTTCGGGACAGTCGAGTACAATGAGCAGTTCTTC. Translation: CASSGNPFGTVEYNEQFF.

V gene TRBV2 combines with J gene TRBJ2-7; D not resolved. The CDR3 spans 11 residues. V gave up 6 bases and J gave up 6 bases, with 9 bases separating them. Germline V gene data show CDR1 as SNHLY and CDR2 as FYNNEI. In nucleotides, the CDR3 is TGTGCCAGCAGAGACTGGTCCGAGCAGTACGTC. This codes for CASRDWSEQYV.

This clone was counted between two and nine times. J is TRBJ1-3 and V is TRBV19; D gene uncertain. V gave up 3 bases and J gave up 2 bases, with 8 bases separating them. The CDR3 length is 14 residues. Germline CDR1 and CDR2: LNHDA and SQIVND (reference sequence). DNA of the CDR3: TGTGCCAGTAGTATGGGAGGACCTGGAAACACCATATATTTT. Encoded protein: CASSMGGPGNTIYF. The entire variable domain, with the rest obtained from reference TRBV19 and TRBJ1-3, is as follows: DGGITQSPKYLFRKEGQNVTLSCEQNLNHDAMYWYRQDPGQGLRLIYYSQIVNDFQKGDIAEGYSVSREKKESFPLTVTSAQKNPTAFYLCASSMGGPGNTIYFGEGSWLTVV.

The chain recombines TRBV15 with TRBJ1-1; possibly TRBD1 for D (6 bases). CDR3 length equals 16 residues. Germline values: CDR1 LNHNV, CDR2 YYDKDF (reference sequence). Trimming shortened V by 3 bases and J by 0 bases, and 14 bases separated the two germline ends. The CDR3: CATSSSQGHVNTEAFF. CDR3 nucleotide sequence: TGTGCCACCAGCAGTAGTCAGGGACATGTGAACACTGAAGCTTTCTTT.

The genes are TRBV7-2 and TRBJ2-5; 8 nucleotides line up with TRBD1. V was clipped by 2 bases and J by 6 bases; unmatched bases: 14. Germline CDR1 and CDR2: SGHTA and FQGNSA. There are 17 residues in the CDR3. Here the CDR3 reads CASSLSLGRGRAKTQYF. In nucleotides, the CDR3 is TGTGCCAGCAGCTTATCCCTAGGCAGGGGGCGTGCTAAGACCCAGTACTTC.

The chain carries TRBV30 and TRBJ2-3, with 10 bases that match TRBD1. Germline assignment: CDR1 GTSNPN and CDR2 SVGIG (reference sequence). V was pared by 5 bases and J by 3 bases, with 2 bases of the junction left unmatched. The CDR3 is made up of 13 amino acids. This CDR3 is CAWGQGGTDTQYF. For the CDR3, the DNA is TGTGCCTGGGGACAGGGGGGGACAGATACGCAGTATTTT.

This clone was observed a few times. This chain uses TRBV2 with TRBJ2-7; tentative D call: TRBD2 (5 bases). The V gene lost 0 bases and the J gene lost 9 bases, with 9 bases spanning the gap. The germline CDR1 and CDR2 sequences are SNHLY and FYNNEI. The CDR3 spans 12 residues. The CDR3, as DNA: TGTGCCAGCAGTGAAGCTCCGGCGGGGCAGTACGTC. Its translation: CASSEAPAGQYV.

This clone was recorded a few times. This chain connects TRBV21-1 to TRBJ2-7; the tabulated D call, TRBD1, remains unverified against the DNA. TRBV21-1 is a pseudogene segment. CDR3 length: 14 residues. The CDR3 spells CASNIKTGIYEQYV. The CDR3 DNA reads as TGTGCCAGCAACATAAAGACAGGGATCTACGAGCAGTACGTC.

The chain employs TRBV7-9 and TRBJ1-2; 8 bases fit TRBD1. The CDR3 is 14 residues long. Trimming removed 2 bases from V and 7 bases from J; junction bases left unmatched: 6. Germline-derived CDR1 and CDR2 are SEHNR and FQNEAQ (reference sequence). DNA of the CDR3: TGTGCCAGCAGCTTATCCAGGGGGCAAGTTGGCTACACCTTC. Amino acids: CASSLSRGQVGYTF.

The chain has TRBV5-4 and TRBJ2-5, with a weak D call TRBD2 (5 bases). CDR1 and CDR2 (germline): SGHNT, YYREEE (reference sequence). The CDR3 runs to 12 residues. Trimming pared 5 bases from V and 5 bases from J, leaving 10 bases between. CDR3 sequence reads: CASSSVAETQYF. The DNA for the CDR3 is TGTGCCAGCAGTTCGGTAGCGGAGACCCAGTACTTC.

The rearrangement uses TRBV6-1 and TRBJ2-7; 7 bases are a match to TRBD1. CDR3 length: 15 amino acids. The ends lost 0 bases at V and 3 bases at J; junction bases unmatched: 5. CDR1 MNHNS and CDR2 SASEGT come from the germline V gene. CDR3 DNA sequence: TGTGCCAGCAGTGAAGCCCCTCGGGACAGCTACGAGCAGTACTTC. It specifies CASSEAPRDSYEQYF.

V gene TRBV10-3 combines with J gene TRBJ2-2; 8 positions match TRBD1. Germline V gene lookup returns CDR1 ENHRY and CDR2 SYGVKD. V gave up 6 bases and J gave up 3 bases; unmatched junction bases: 6. The CDR3 totals 15 residues. CDR3 loop: CAISRDRTYTGELFF. The DNA of the CDR3 is TGTGCCATCAGCCGGGACAGGACCTACACCGGGGAGCTGTTTTTT.

The rearrangement joins TRBV7-2 to TRBJ1-1; D gene uncertain. Trimming left V 2 bases short and J 7 bases short, with 14 bases between. Germline CDR1 and CDR2: SGHTA and FQGNSA. The CDR3 consists of 14 residues. Here the CDR3 reads CASSLHLAQVEAFF. CDR3 nucleotide sequence: TGTGCCAGCAGCTTACACTTGGCCCAGGTTGAAGCTTTCTTT.

The chain links TRBV6-4 to TRBJ2-2; 10 bases match TRBD2. This CDR3 has 16 amino acids. The germline CDR1 and CDR2 sequences are MRHNA and SNTAGT. V lost 5 bases and J lost 5; bases outside the gene matches: 8. The DNA of the CDR3 is TGTGCCAGCAGTCTCCACTTAGCGGGAGGTACCGGGGAGCTGTTTTTT. This codes for CASSLHLAGGTGELFF.

The rearrangement links TRBV19 to TRBJ2-7, with unresolved D. The CDR3 consists of 11 residues. Trimming stripped 9 bases from V and 1 base from J, with 7 bases between. CDR1 is LNHDA and CDR2 is SQIVND in the germline V gene (reference sequence). CDR3 nucleotides: TGTGCCAGCCCCTCGTCCTACGAGCAGTACTTC. Its protein product is CASPSSYEQYF.

As DNA, the CDR3 is TGTGCCAGCGCGTGGGGCCGGCGGGAGACCCAGTACTTC. Amino acid sequence: CASAWGRRETQYF. The chain is built from TRBV2 and TRBJ2-5, with D maybe TRBD1 (5 bases). The CDR3 loop spans 13 amino acids. V was cut by 8 bases and J by 5 bases, with 15 bases left in between. CDR1 SNHLY and CDR2 FYNNEI come from the germline V gene.

This clone was detected once. This chain connects TRBV4-2 to TRBJ1-1; maybe TRBD1 (6 bases). The CDR3 is 12 amino acids. CDR1 is LGHNA and CDR2 is YNFKEQ in the germline V gene. The V gene lost 4 bases and the J gene lost 7 bases, with 10 bases spanning the gap. CDR3 protein: CASSPGTSEAFF. DNA for the CDR3: TGTGCCAGCAGCCCGGGGACAAGTGAAGCTTTCTTT.

The chain uses TRBV27 and TRBJ1-4, with a tentative D call TRBD1 (5 bases). The length of the CDR3 is 13 residues. Germline V gene data show CDR1 as MNHEY and CDR2 as SMNVEV (reference sequence). Trimming removed 10 bases at V and 0 bases at J, with 9 bases between. The CDR3 region has the DNA TGTGCCACCGGGGGGGCAACTAATGAAAAACTGTTTTTT. Translation: CATGGATNEKLFF.

The chain uses TRBV5-4 and TRBJ2-2; weak D call: TRBD1 (5 bases). Germline CDR1 is SGHNT and CDR2 is YYREEE (reference sequence). Trimming left V 5 bases short and J 3 bases short, with 17 bases between. CDR3 size: 16 residues. In DNA form, the CDR3 reads TGTGCCAGCAGATTTTCAGGGTTGGTAGACACCGGGGAGCTGTTTTTT. Amino acid sequence: CASRFSGLVDTGELFF.

V is TRBV16 and J is TRBJ1-2; D ambiguous. V lost 1 base and J 1 base, leaving 10 bases between the germline ends. Germline lookup yields CDR1 KGHSY and CDR2 FQNENV. This CDR3 comprises 15 residues. The CDR3 sequence: CASSQFLSGNYGYTF. The CDR3 nucleotides are TGTGCCAGCAGCCAATTTCTATCCGGTAACTATGGCTACACCTTC. Full variable domain (missing parts from reference TRBV16 and TRBJ1-2): GEEVAQTPKHLVRGEGQKAKLYCAPIKGHSYVFWYQQVLKNEFKFLISFQNENVFDETGMPKERFSAKCLPNSPCSLEIQATKLEDSAVYFCASSQFLSGNYGYTFGSGTRLTVV.

This rearrangement joins TRBV18 to TRBJ1-4; TRBD1 matches at 11 bases. This CDR3 is 16 amino acids long. The germline CDR1 and CDR2 sequences are KGHSH and LQKENI. V was pared by 4 bases and J by 7 bases, with 8 bases of the junction left unmatched. The CDR3 reads CASSHLGTGGGEKLFF. CDR3 DNA: TGTGCCAGCTCACACTTGGGGACAGGGGGAGGTGAAAAACTGTTTTTT. Variable domain in full (rest from reference TRBV18 and TRBJ1-4): NAGVMQNPRHLVRRRGQEARLRCSPMKGHSHVYWYRQLPEEGLKFMVYLQKENIIDESGMPKERFSAEFPKEGPSILRIQQVVRGDSAAYFCASSHLGTGGGEKLFFGSGTQLSVL.

This clone turned up a few times. The chain combines TRBV9 with TRBJ2-1; D not resolved. The CDR3 is 14 amino acids. The germline V gene encodes CDR1 SGDLS and CDR2 YYNGEE. The germline V and J ends were trimmed by 4 bases and 3 bases, with 11 bases remaining between them. The CDR3 region is CASSRTDIYNEQFF. In DNA form, the CDR3 reads TGTGCCAGCAGCCGTACCGACATCTACAATGAGCAGTTCTTC.

The chain carries TRBV7-9 and TRBJ2-1; 10 nucleotides line up with TRBD2. The CDR3 has 16 residues. The J segment lost 2 bases and the V segment lost 1 base, leaving 2 bases of the junction unmatched. CDR1 SEHNR and CDR2 FQNEAQ come from the germline V gene (reference sequence). CDR3: CASSLGGLAAYNEQFF. The CDR3 DNA is TGTGCCAGCAGCTTAGGAGGACTAGCGGCCTACAATGAGCAGTTCTTC.

This rearrangement joins TRBV9 to TRBJ2-3; D is undetermined. CDR1 and CDR2 (germline): SGDLS, YYNGEE. The CDR3 extends over 13 amino acids. Trimming shortened V by 5 bases and J by 0 bases, and 7 bases separated the two germline ends. The CDR3 reads CASRDTSTDTQYF. In DNA, the CDR3 is TGTGCCAGCAGAGACACTAGCACAGATACGCAGTATTTT. The full variable domain, its missing parts supplied by reference TRBV9 and TRBJ2-3, is DSGVTQTPKHLITATGQRVTLRCSPRSGDLSVYWYQQSLDQGLQFLIQYYNGEERAKGNILERFSAQQFPDLHSELNLSSLELGDSALYFCASRDTSTDTQYFGPGTRLTVL.

V usage is TRBV6-1 and J usage is TRBJ2-5, with D tentatively TRBD2 (5 bases). The CDR3 length is 12 residues. Germline loops: CDR1 MNHNS, CDR2 SASEGT. V shed 4 bases and J shed 5 bases, with 8 bases lying between them. Written as DNA, the CDR3 is TGTGCCAGCAGTGTAAAGCGGGAGACCCAGTACTTC. Protein: CASSVKRETQYF.